This T cell receptor (beta chain) was documented in a study of identifying expanded T cells in peripheral blood. V lost 1 base and J 2 bases, leaving 14 bases between the germline ends. Germline-derived CDR1 and CDR2 are LNHDA and SQIVND (reference sequence). The CDR3 is 16 amino acids. TCRdb keeps only in-frame clones here, not all; method: immunoSEQ multiplex PCR. The sample holds 70,000 to 100,000 clones, about nine tenths seen once. This rearrangement joins TRBV19 to TRBJ2-5; no clear D. This TCR was sampled from a person between 18 and 75 years old in good health. The sample taken for sequencing was blood. The CDR3, as DNA: TGTGCCAGTAGTATAGTCCAGGCATCGATGCAAGAGACCCAGTACTTC. Its translation is CASSIVQASMQETQYF.